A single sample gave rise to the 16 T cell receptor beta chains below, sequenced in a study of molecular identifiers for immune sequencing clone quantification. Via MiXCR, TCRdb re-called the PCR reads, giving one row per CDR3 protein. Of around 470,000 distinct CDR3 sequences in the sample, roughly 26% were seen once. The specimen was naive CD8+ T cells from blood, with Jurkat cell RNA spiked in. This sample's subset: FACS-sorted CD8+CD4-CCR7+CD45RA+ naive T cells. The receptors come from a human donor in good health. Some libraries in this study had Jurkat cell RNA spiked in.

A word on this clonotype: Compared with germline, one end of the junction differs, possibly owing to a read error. CDR3 amino acids: CACSQSSGLETDTQYF. DNA for the CDR3: TGTGCCTGCAGTCAATCTTCGGGACTAGAGACAGATACGCAGTATTTT. The gene calls are TRBV6-1 and TRBJ2-3, with 8 bases matching TRBD2. CDR1 MNHNS and CDR2 SASEGT come from the germline V gene. The CDR3 has 16 amino acids.

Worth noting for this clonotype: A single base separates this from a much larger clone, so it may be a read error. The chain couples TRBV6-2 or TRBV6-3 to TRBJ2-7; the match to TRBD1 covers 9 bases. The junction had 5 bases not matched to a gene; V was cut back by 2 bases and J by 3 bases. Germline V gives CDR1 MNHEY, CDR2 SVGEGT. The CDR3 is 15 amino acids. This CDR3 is CASSYPKDRGYEQYF. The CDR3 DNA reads TGTGCCAGCAGTTACCCGAAGGACAGGGGCTACGAGCAGTACTTC.

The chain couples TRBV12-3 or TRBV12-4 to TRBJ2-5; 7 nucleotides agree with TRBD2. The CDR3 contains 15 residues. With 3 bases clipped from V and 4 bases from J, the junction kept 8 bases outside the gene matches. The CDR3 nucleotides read TGTGCCAGCAGTTTGGGGGGGAACGGCTTAGAGACCCAGTACTTC. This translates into CASSLGGNGLETQYF.

DNA of the CDR3: TGTGCCAGCAGTGGGACGGTGGTAGCTAATGAAAAACTGTTTTTT. This gives the protein CASSGTVVANEKLFF. V usage is TRBV2 and J usage is TRBJ1-4, with D uncertain. Between the trimmed V and J ends, which lost 4 bases and 3 bases, there was a span of 12 bases. The length of the CDR3 is 15 residues. Germline V lookup: CDR1 SNHLY, CDR2 FYNNEI.

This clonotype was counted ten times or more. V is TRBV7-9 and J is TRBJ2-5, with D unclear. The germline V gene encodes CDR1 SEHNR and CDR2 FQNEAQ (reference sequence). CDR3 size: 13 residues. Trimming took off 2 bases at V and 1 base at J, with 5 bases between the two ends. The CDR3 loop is CASSLQVQETQYF. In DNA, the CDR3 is TGTGCCAGCAGCTTACAGGTCCAAGAGACCCAGTACTTC.

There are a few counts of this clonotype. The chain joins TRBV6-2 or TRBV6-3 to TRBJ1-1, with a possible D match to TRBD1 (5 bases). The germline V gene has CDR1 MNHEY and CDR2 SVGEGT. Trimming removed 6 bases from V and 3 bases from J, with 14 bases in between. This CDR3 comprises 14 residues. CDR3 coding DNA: TGTGCCAGCAGCTCCGGGGGGTCTGACACTGAAGCTTTCTTT. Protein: CASSSGGSDTEAFF.

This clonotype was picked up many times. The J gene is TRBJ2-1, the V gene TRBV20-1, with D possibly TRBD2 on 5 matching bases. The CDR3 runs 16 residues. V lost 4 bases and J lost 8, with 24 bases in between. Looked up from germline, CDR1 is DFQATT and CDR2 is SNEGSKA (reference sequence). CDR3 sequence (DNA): TGCAGTGCTAAGGACCCTCTAGCCGGGGTTATTGATGAGCAGTTCTTC. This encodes CSAKDPLAGVIDEQFF.

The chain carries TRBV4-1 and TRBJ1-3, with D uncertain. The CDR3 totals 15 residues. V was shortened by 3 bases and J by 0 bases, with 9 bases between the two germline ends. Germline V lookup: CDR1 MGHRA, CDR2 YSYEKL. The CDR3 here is CASSQAVPSGNTIYF. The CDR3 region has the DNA TGCGCCAGCAGCCAGGCGGTTCCCTCTGGAAACACCATATATTTT.

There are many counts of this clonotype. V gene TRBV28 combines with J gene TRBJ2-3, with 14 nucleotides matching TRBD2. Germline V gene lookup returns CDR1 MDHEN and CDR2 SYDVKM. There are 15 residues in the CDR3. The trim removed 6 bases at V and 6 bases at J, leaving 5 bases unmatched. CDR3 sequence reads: CASSLGLAGVDTQYF. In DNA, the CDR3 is TGTGCCAGCAGCCTGGGACTAGCGGGAGTCGATACGCAGTATTTT. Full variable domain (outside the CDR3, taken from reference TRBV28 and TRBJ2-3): DVKVTQSSRYLVKRTGEKVFLECVQDMDHENMFWYRQDPGLGLRLIYFSYDVKMKEKGDIPEGYSVSREKKERFSLILESASTNQTSMYLCASSLGLAGVDTQYFGPGTRLTVL.

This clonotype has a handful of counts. The CDR3 region is CASSGDNEQFF. CDR3 nucleotides: TGTGCCAGCAGCGGGGACAATGAGCAGTTCTTC. The chain links TRBV9 to TRBJ2-1; D uncertain. With 3 bases removed from V and 5 bases from J, the gap between germline ends came to 3 bases. CDR3 size: 11 residues. In germline, CDR1 is SGDLS, CDR2 YYNGEE.

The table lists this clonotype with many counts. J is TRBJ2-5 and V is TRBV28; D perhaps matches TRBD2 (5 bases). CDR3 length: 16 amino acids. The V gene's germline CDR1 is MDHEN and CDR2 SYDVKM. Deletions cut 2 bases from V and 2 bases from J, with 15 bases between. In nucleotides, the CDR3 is TGTGCCAGCAGTTTAGTCTTAGGGTCGGGACAAGAGACCCAGTACTTC. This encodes CASSLVLGSGQETQYF.

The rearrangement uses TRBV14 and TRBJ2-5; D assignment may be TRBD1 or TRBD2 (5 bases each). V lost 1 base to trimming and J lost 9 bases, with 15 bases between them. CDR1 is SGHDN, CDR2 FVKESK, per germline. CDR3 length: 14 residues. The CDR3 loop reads CASSQVIQLGAQYF. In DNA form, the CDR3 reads TGTGCCAGCAGCCAAGTGATCCAGTTGGGGGCCCAGTACTTC.

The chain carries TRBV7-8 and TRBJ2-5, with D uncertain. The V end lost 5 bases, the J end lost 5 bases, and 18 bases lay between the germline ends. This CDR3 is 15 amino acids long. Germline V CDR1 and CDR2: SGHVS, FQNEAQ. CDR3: CASSIVRVFEETQYF. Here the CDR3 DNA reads TGTGCCAGCAGCATAGTCCGTGTATTTGAGGAGACCCAGTACTTC.

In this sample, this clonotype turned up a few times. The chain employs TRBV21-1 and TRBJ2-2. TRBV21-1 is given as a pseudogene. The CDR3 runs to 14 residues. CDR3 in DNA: TGTGCCAGCAGCATTTGGGGTTCCACCGGGGAGCTGTTTTTT. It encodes CASSIWGSTGELFF.

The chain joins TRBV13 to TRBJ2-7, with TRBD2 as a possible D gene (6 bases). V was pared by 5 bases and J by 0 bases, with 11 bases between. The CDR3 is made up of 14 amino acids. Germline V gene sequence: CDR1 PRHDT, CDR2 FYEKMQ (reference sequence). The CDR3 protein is CASSRGEDSYEQYF. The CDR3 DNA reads TGTGCCAGCAGCCGCGGGGAGGACTCCTACGAGCAGTACTTC.

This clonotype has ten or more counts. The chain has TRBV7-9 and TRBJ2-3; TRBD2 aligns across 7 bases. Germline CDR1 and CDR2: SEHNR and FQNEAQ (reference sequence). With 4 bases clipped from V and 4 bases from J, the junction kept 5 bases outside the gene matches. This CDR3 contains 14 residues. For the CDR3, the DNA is TGTGCCAGCAGCTCGCCGCTAGCGGCAGATACGCAGTATTTT. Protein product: CASSSPLAADTQYF.